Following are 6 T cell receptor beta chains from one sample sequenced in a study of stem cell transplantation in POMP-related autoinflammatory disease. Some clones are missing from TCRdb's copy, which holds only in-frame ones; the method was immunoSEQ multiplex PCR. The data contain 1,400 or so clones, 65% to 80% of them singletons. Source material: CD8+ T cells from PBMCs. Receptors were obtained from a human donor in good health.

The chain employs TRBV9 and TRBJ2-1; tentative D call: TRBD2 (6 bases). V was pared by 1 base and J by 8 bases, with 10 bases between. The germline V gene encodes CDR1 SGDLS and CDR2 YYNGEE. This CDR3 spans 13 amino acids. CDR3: CASSVSGVDEQFF. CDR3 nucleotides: TGTGCCAGCAGCGTATCGGGGGTGGATGAGCAGTTCTTC.

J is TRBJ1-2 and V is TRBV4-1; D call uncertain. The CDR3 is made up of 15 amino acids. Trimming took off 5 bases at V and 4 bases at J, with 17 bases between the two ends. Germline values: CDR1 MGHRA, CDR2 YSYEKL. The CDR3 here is CASSDCHRKTYGYTF. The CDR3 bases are TGCGCCAGCAGCGACTGTCACCGAAAGACCTATGGCTACACCTTC.

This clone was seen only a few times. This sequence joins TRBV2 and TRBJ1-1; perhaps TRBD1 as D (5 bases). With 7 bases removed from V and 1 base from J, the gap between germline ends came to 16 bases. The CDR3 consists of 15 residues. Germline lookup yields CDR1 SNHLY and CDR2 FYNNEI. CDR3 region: CASKEGTDKNTEAFF. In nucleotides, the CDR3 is TGTGCCAGCAAAGAAGGGACGGATAAGAACACTGAAGCTTTCTTT.

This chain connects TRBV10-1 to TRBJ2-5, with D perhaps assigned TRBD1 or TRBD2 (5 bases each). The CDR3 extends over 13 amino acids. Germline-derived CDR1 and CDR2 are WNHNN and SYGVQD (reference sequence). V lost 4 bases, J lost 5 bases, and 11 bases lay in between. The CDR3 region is CASSVSEGETQYF. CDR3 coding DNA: TGCGCCAGCAGTGTTTCAGAGGGGGAGACCCAGTACTTC.

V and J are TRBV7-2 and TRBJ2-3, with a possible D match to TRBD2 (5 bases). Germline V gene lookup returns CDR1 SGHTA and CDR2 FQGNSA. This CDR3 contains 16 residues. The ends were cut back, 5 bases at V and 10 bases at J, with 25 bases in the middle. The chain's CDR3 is CASSPSQRAAVPSQYF. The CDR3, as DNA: TGTGCCAGCAGCCCGTCGCAAAGAGCAGCGGTCCCATCGCAGTATTTT.

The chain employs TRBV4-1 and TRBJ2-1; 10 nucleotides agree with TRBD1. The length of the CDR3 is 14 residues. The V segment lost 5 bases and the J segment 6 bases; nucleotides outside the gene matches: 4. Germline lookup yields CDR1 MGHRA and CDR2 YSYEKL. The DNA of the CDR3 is TGCGCCAGCAGCACCCGGGACAGGGGCAATGAGCAGTTCTTC. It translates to CASSTRDRGNEQFF.